Presented here are 24 T cell receptor beta chains from one specimen sequenced in a study of sequential checkpoint blockade in melanoma. Noted treatment: randomized to nivolumab then ipilimumab (arm A) or the reverse (arm B). Only in-frame clones appear in the TCRdb table, and some are missing; sequencing was by immunoSEQ multiplex PCR. Of about 20,000 clones listed, 80% to 90% were seen once; the top ten hold 36%. The starting material was CD8+ T cells sorted from blood (inferred from file names), obtained from a patient given nivolumab and ipilimumab in sequence. These receptors all come from a human donor with melanoma.

The V gene is TRBV27, the J gene TRBJ2-7, with 10 bases that match TRBD2. The CDR3 totals 15 residues. CDR1 is MNHEY and CDR2 is SMNVEV in the germline V gene (reference sequence). Unmatched junction bases numbered 10, after V lost 5 bases and J lost 6 bases. Here the CDR3 DNA reads TGTGCCAGCAGTCCCCTTGGAGCGGGAGGGGTCGAGCAGTACTTC. It encodes CASSPLGAGGVEQYF.

The chain employs TRBV7-9 and TRBJ2-7, with TRBD1 matching over 7 bases. The CDR3 consists of 14 residues. With 3 bases clipped from V and 4 bases from J, the junction kept 6 bases outside the gene matches. The germline gives CDR1 SEHNR, CDR2 FQNEAQ (reference sequence). CDR3 in amino acids: CASSLGQGVYEQYF. CDR3 DNA: TGTGCCAGCAGCTTGGGTCAGGGGGTATACGAGCAGTACTTC.

This chain links TRBV29-1 with TRBJ2-7; 11 bases map to TRBD2. Germline V gene data show CDR1 as SQVTM and CDR2 as ANQGSEA. The CDR3 loop spans 14 amino acids. The trim removed 2 bases at V and 2 bases at J, leaving 2 bases unmatched. CDR3 region: CSVETLAGAYEQYF. CDR3 coding DNA: TGCAGCGTTGAAACACTAGCGGGAGCCTACGAGCAGTACTTC.

V gene TRBV19 combines with J gene TRBJ2-3; 8 bases fit TRBD2. The CDR3 loop spans 14 amino acids. Germline CDR1 and CDR2: LNHDA and SQIVND (reference sequence). V lost 4 bases, J lost 2 bases, and 2 bases stayed unmatched. CDR3 sequence reads: CASSTLADTDTQYF. The CDR3 DNA reads as TGTGCCAGTAGTACACTAGCGGACACAGATACGCAGTATTTT.

The chain links TRBV28 to TRBJ2-3; 10 bases are shared with TRBD2. The CDR3 has 14 amino acids. Trimming cost V 6 bases and J 1 base; bases outside gene matches: 1. The germline gives CDR1 MDHEN, CDR2 SYDVKM. CDR3 in amino acids: CASSLAGGTDTQYF. The CDR3 region has the DNA TGTGCCAGCAGCCTAGCGGGGGGCACAGATACGCAGTATTTT.

The chain employs TRBV28 and TRBJ2-7, with a tentative D call TRBD1 (6 bases). Trimming removed 2 bases at V and 4 bases at J, with 15 bases between. The germline CDR1 and CDR2 sequences are MDHEN and SYDVKM. The CDR3 has 15 amino acids. CDR3 amino acids: CASSLRPGVSYEQYF. CDR3 DNA: TGTGCCAGCAGTTTACGGCCAGGGGTTAGTTACGAGCAGTACTTC. The full variable domain, with the rest looked up from reference TRBV28 and TRBJ2-7, is DVKVTQSSRYLVKRTGEKVFLECVQDMDHENMFWYRQDPGLGLRLIYFSYDVKMKEKGDIPEGYSVSREKKERFSLILESASTNQTSMYLCASSLRPGVSYEQYFGPGTRLTVT.

The V gene is TRBV19, the J gene TRBJ1-6; D might be TRBD1 (5 bases). The CDR3 totals 13 residues. Germline assignment: CDR1 LNHDA and CDR2 SQIVND (reference sequence). V dropped 3 bases and J dropped 7 bases, with 7 bases sitting between them. CDR3 nucleotides: TGTGCCAGTAGTATGGGGCTAAATTCACCCCTCCACTTT. Translating gives CASSMGLNSPLHF.

This clone has just one count. V gene TRBV5-4 combines with J gene TRBJ2-3, with TRBD2 matching 8 bases. CDR3 size: 16 residues. Germline CDR1 and CDR2: SGHNT and YYREEE (reference sequence). The J segment lost 2 bases and the V segment lost 1 base, leaving 6 bases of the junction unmatched. CDR3 sequence reads: CASSLKAGGYTDTQYF. In DNA form, the CDR3 reads TGTGCCAGCAGCTTGAAGGCGGGAGGATACACAGATACGCAGTATTTT.

The gene calls are TRBV10-2 and TRBJ2-5; TRBD1 aligns across 9 bases. Germline CDR1 and CDR2: WSHSY and SAAADI. The CDR3 extends over 14 amino acids. Trimming removed 7 bases from V and 5 bases from J; junction bases left unmatched: 8. The CDR3 is CASTETGGDETQYF. CDR3 DNA: TGCGCCAGCACAGAAACAGGGGGCGATGAGACCCAGTACTTC.

The chain is built from TRBV5-6 and TRBJ2-2; 14 bases are a match to TRBD2. This CDR3 has 16 amino acids. Trimming removed 2 bases from V and 7 bases from J; junction bases left unmatched: 4. Germline loops: CDR1 SGHDT, CDR2 YYEEEE. This CDR3 is CASSFGLAGGYGELFF. CDR3 coding DNA: TGTGCCAGCAGCTTTGGACTAGCGGGAGGATACGGGGAGCTGTTTTTT.

The chain employs TRBV7-9 and TRBJ1-2, with unresolved D. The germline V and J ends were trimmed by 3 bases and 4 bases, with 15 bases remaining between them. The CDR3 runs 15 residues. Germline V gene lookup returns CDR1 SEHNR and CDR2 FQNEAQ (reference sequence). The CDR3 bases are TGTGCCAGCAGCTTCCCTCTACCCCCGGGCTATGGCTACACCTTC. Translating it yields CASSFPLPPGYGYTF.

This chain joins TRBV27 and TRBJ1-2, with 8 bases matching TRBD1. CDR1 MNHEY and CDR2 SMNVEV come from the germline V gene (reference sequence). The CDR3 contains 14 residues. Trimming removed 6 bases from V and 4 bases from J; junction bases left unmatched: 7. CDR3 sequence (DNA): TGTGCCAGCAGACAGGGGGGGGCTAGCTATGGCTACACCTTC. It translates to CASRQGGASYGYTF.

This clone was observed a handful of times. This chain joins TRBV5-1 and TRBJ2-3; D gene ambiguous. This CDR3 contains 13 residues. The V and J ends lost 0 bases and 4 bases respectively, with 6 bases between them. Germline V gene data show CDR1 as SGHRS and CDR2 as YFSETQ. CDR3 sequence reads: CASSLGTADTQYF. The CDR3 DNA reads TGCGCCAGCAGCTTGGGAACAGCAGATACGCAGTATTTT.

This clone was seen a single time. The chain combines TRBV9 with TRBJ2-3; 7 bases agree with TRBD2. This CDR3 is 13 amino acids long. After removal of 2 bases from V and 6 bases from J, the junction contained 3 bases not matched to a gene. The germline gives CDR1 SGDLS, CDR2 YYNGEE. This CDR3 is CASSVGGEDTQYF. In nucleotides, the CDR3 is TGTGCCAGCAGCGTTGGGGGGGAGGATACGCAGTATTTT. Supplemented by reference TRBV9 and TRBJ2-3, the full variable domain reads DSGVTQTPKHLITATGQRVTLRCSPRSGDLSVYWYQQSLDQGLQFLIQYYNGEERAKGNILERFSAQQFPDLHSELNLSSLELGDSALYFCASSVGGEDTQYFGPGTRLTVL.

The CDR3 DNA is TGTGCCAGCAGTGCGACAGGGATCCCCTACGAGCAGTACTTC. Residues: CASSATGIPYEQYF. This sequence joins TRBV6-5 and TRBJ2-7; 7 bases fit TRBD1. The CDR3 has 14 amino acids. Losses at the gene ends were 5 bases for V and 2 bases for J; bases not matched to a gene: 6. From germline, CDR1 is MNHEY and CDR2 SVGAGI.

The J gene is TRBJ2-1, the V gene TRBV2; TRBD2 agrees at 12 bases. CDR1 is SNHLY, CDR2 FYNNEI, per germline. With V trimmed by 10 bases and J by 5 bases, 6 bases remained unmatched. The CDR3 covers 14 residues. In DNA form, the CDR3 reads TGTGCCAACCACAGACTAGCGGGGGACAATGAGCAGTTCTTC. This sequence encodes CANHRLAGDNEQFF.

This chain connects TRBV30 to TRBJ2-7, with D perhaps matching TRBD2 (6 bases). V lost 8 bases and J 1 base, leaving 18 bases between the germline ends. The CDR3 spans 14 residues. Germline values: CDR1 GTSNPN, CDR2 SVGIG (reference sequence). CDR3 protein: CALEIHGGSYEQYF. The CDR3 nucleotides read TGTGCCCTGGAAATTCACGGGGGATCCTACGAGCAGTACTTC.

The chain uses TRBV9 and TRBJ2-3; 10 nucleotides match TRBD1. V dropped 2 bases and J dropped 4; count of bases not matched to a gene: 7. The CDR3 runs 16 residues. Germline CDR1 SGDLS, CDR2 YYNGEE. The CDR3 spells CASSVRDRGLADTQYF. CDR3 coding DNA: TGTGCCAGCAGCGTTAGGGACAGGGGTTTGGCAGATACGCAGTATTTT.

This clone has a handful of counts. This rearrangement joins TRBV28 to TRBJ1-2; D uncertain. The CDR3 has 11 amino acids. The germline V gene encodes CDR1 MDHEN and CDR2 SYDVKM. With 6 bases removed from V and 7 bases from J, the gap between germline ends came to 9 bases. In nucleotides, the CDR3 is TGTGCCAGCAGGGCGGTTTTTGGCTACACCTTC. This sequence encodes CASRAVFGYTF.

V and J are TRBV7-2 and TRBJ2-7; weak D call: TRBD1 (6 bases). Trimming left V 1 base short and J 2 bases short, with 9 bases between. This CDR3 spans 14 amino acids. Per the germline V gene, CDR1 is SGHTA and CDR2 is FQGNSA. The CDR3 DNA sequence: TGTGCCAGCAGCTTAGTTGAGGGGGCCTACGAGCAGTACTTC. Encoded protein: CASSLVEGAYEQYF.

The V and J genes are TRBV19 and TRBJ2-7; no clear D. Trimming removed 5 bases at V and 2 bases at J, with 7 bases between. Germline lookup yields CDR1 LNHDA and CDR2 SQIVND (reference sequence). This CDR3 comprises 12 residues. Here the CDR3 DNA reads TGTGCCAGTAGTGACAACCCCTACGAGCAGTACTTC. Its translation is CASSDNPYEQYF.

The chain recombines TRBV11-2 with TRBJ2-2; D unclear. CDR1 and CDR2 from the germline V gene are SGHAT and FQNNGV. The CDR3 is 13 residues long. V was shortened by 5 bases and J by 1 base, with 5 bases between the two germline ends. The chain's CDR3 is CASSQMNTGELFF. DNA for the CDR3: TGTGCCAGCAGCCAAATGAACACCGGGGAGCTGTTTTTT.

The chain joins TRBV7-9 to TRBJ1-5; D is ambiguous. The germline gives CDR1 SEHNR, CDR2 FQNEAQ (reference sequence). The CDR3 contains 14 residues. V was shortened by 1 base and J by 4 bases, with 8 bases between the two germline ends. The CDR3 is CASSLESGNQPQHF. DNA for the CDR3: TGTGCCAGCAGCTTAGAGTCGGGAAATCAGCCCCAGCATTTT.

The V call is TRBV5-6, the J call TRBJ1-2; 7 bases are a match to TRBD1. The CDR3 loop spans 14 amino acids. Trimming at V came to 1 base and at J to 2 bases, leaving 2 bases not matched to a gene. Germline V gene lookup returns CDR1 SGHDT and CDR2 YYEEEE. The CDR3 sequence: CASSLSGGNYGYTF. The CDR3 DNA follows: TGTGCCAGCAGCTTGTCAGGGGGGAACTATGGCTACACCTTC. The whole variable domain, remainder taken from reference TRBV5-6 and TRBJ1-2, is DAGVTQSPTHLIKTRGQQVTLRCSPKSGHDTVSWYQQALGQGPQFIFQYYEEEERQRGNFPDRFSGHQFPNYSSELNVNALLLGDSALYLCASSLSGGNYGYTFGSGTRLTVV.